Sequencing of this T cell receptor beta chain was carried out in a study of long-term antiretroviral therapy in people with HIV. Researchers report immunoSEQ v3.0 was run at survey level. TCRdb's copy holds only in-frame clones and misses some; the assay was immunoSEQ multiplex PCR. This table has 30,000 or so clones, 65% to 80% appearing once. CDR3 length: 17 residues. In germline, CDR1 is MDHEN, CDR2 SYDVKM. Trimming removed 2 bases at V and 10 bases at J, with 21 bases between. This sequence joins TRBV28 and TRBJ1-6, with D possibly TRBD1 on 5 matching bases. This sample comprised unsorted PBMCs, obtained 3 years after starting antiretroviral therapy. The source of this sequence is a man aged 50-60 years with HIV. CDR3 in amino acids: CASSLPGQPGVESPLHF. DNA for the CDR3: TGTGCCAGCAGTTTACCAGGACAACCCGGAGTGGAATCACCCCTCCACTTT.